This T cell receptor (beta chain) was obtained from a study of CD8+CD57+ T cells in acquired aplastic anemia. Study background: Sorted CD4+ and CD8+ cell DNA averaged 3.2 ug. General study results and limits: Patients were compared with controls for CD8+ Simpson's diversity, and no significant difference emerged. Almost 30 shared CD8+ CDR3s appeared highly expressed within patients' immunodominant clones.

This clonotype was picked up many times. Its antigen remains unknown. Both TCR beta VDJ combination and CDR3 sequence profiling were carried out. Genomic DNA was the template for this profiling. One entry per CDR3 protein results from TCRdb running MiXCR on the reads. The sample yields 100,000 to 150,000 distinct CDR3 sequences, approximately 36% seen once. The CDR3 runs 13 residues. Trimming stripped 4 bases from V and 7 bases from J, with 14 bases between. The germline gives CDR1 SGHRS, CDR2 YFSETQ. Patients selected for sequencing had displayed CD8+CD57+ cell expansion by flow cytometry. Every one of the patients had aplastic anemia (severe, acquired).

The gene calls are TRBV5-1 and TRBJ1-1, with no clear D. Sequenced: sorted CD4+, CD8+, or CD8+CD57+ T cells (not recorded which) from PBMCs. This sequence originates from a human donor with aplastic anemia. The CDR3 loop is CASSTDGNDEAFF. The CDR3 nucleotides are TGCGCCAGCAGCACCGACGGGAACGATGAAGCTTTCTTT.